This TCR beta chain was sequenced for a study of T cells in women clearing cervical HPV infection. About this clone: The read ends 3 residues early relative to the CDR3; the germline J gene fills the gap.

This CDR3 comprises 17 residues. V lost 4 bases to trimming and J lost 0 bases, with 17 bases between them. TCRdb's table, derived via immunoSEQ multiplex PCR, lists solely in-frame clones and lacks some. The sample table includes around 13,000 clones. The chain couples TRBV5-3 to TRBJ2-1, with D perhaps matching TRBD1 or TRBD2 (5 bases each). TRBV5-3 is identified as an open reading frame with a role that is uncertain. Sequencing was done on a sample of blood buffy coat. The source is a woman aged 18 to 75 with a cervical HPV16 infection that either progressed to CIN3+ or cleared (not recorded which). The DNA read from the CDR3 is TGTGCCAGAAGCCCTCCACGGAGAGGGGACTCCTACAATGAG. Translated, it gives CARSPPRRGDSYNE. The complete CDR3 sequence is CARSPPRRGDSYNEQFF.